Sequencing of this TCR beta chain was carried out in a study of post-analysis software for immune sequencing data. Across the study: Relapsing-remitting, secondary progressive and progressive-relapsing multiple sclerosis courses were included.

CDR1 and CDR2 (germline): SGHTA, FQGNSA. The CDR3 covers 18 residues. V gave up 1 base and J gave up 0 bases, with 16 bases separating them. General study findings and limits: Multiple sclerosis patients had significantly lower normalized Chao1 diversity than controls. Roughly five TRBV segments appeared more often in patients than in controls, and TRBV5-6, TRBV5-1 and TRBV20-1 were among these.

Unique molecular identifiers tagged the TCR beta cDNA libraries. Input amounts of roughly 0.85 to 10 million T cells were used. These gave 500,000 or so cDNA molecules, so each molecule approximated one T cell. MiXCR was run by TCRdb on the PCR reads, yielding one entry per CDR3 protein. This sample yields about 540,000 distinct CDR3 sequences, of which around 31% are seen a single time; approximately 6% belongs to the top ten. About this clonotype: Antigen unknown.

The sequencing sample was made of blood. This receptor was obtained from a girl between 2 and 17 years old with multiple sclerosis. This chain links TRBV7-2 with TRBJ2-1, with D possibly matching TRBD1 (5 bases). CDR3 sequence (DNA): TGTGCCAGCAGCTTAGGTTCTCGATACAGGAGCTCCTACAATGAGCAGTTCTTC. Protein: CASSLGSRYRSSYNEQFF.